The T cell receptor (beta chain) under discussion was sequenced for a study of T cell responses to AZD1222 COVID-19 vaccine. Turning to the study itself: Second-dose intervals of approximately 4 or approximately 12 weeks were pooled.

The germline V gene encodes CDR1 SGDLS and CDR2 YYNGEE. This CDR3 spans 15 amino acids. J was trimmed by 1 base and V by 2 bases; bases with no gene match: 3. Sequenced by immunoSEQ multiplex PCR; TCRdb stores in-frame clones only, minus some. The sample contains some 200,000 clones, just under 90% of which appear only once. Regarding the study as a whole: Females made up more of the donors, who were largely white British, and clonal diversity may have come out too low. When two AZD1222 doses had been given, Spike-specific TCR breadth and depth rose. No day 14 peak samples; only post-peak repertoires were characterized.

A word on this clone: What it binds is unknown.

This receptor was taken from an adult in good health. The sequenced sample was peripheral blood, obtained on day 0 of AZD1222 vaccination. The V call is TRBV9, the J call TRBJ1-5, with 7 nucleotides matching TRBD1. The CDR3: CASSVTGASNQPQHF. For the CDR3, the DNA is TGTGCCAGCAGCGTTACAGGGGCAAGCAATCAGCCCCAGCATTTT.